Listed here are 18 T cell receptor beta chains from one sample, sequenced in a study of blood T cell repertoires in COVID-19 (dated by TCRdb to 2019 to 2021). The library was built by means of the immunoSEQ multiplex PCR assay. TCRdb carries this immuneACCESS record with in-frame sequences only. Its versions omit some clonotypes, under half of them owing to an unresolved V gene in the studies checked, with the rest unexplained. The sample yields 300,000 to 400,000 clones; 88% were counted once. Clones ranked in the top ten supply over 0.9% of the sample. The sequencing input was PBMCs or T cells enriched from blood (not recorded which). Receptors were obtained from a woman in her 30s with acute COVID-19.

This sequence joins TRBV3-1 (or the pseudogene TRBV3-2) and TRBJ1-1, with D unclear. In germline, CDR1 is LGHDT, CDR2 YNNKEL (reference sequence). CDR3 size: 14 residues. The V and J ends lost 1 base and 11 bases respectively, with 17 bases between them. The CDR3 spells CASSQVRGGIRAFF. The CDR3 DNA reads as TGTGCCAGCAGCCAAGTACGCGGAGGGATCCGGGCTTTCTTT.

This clone was observed a single time. The genes are TRBV7-9 and TRBJ2-2; D perhaps matches TRBD1 (5 bases). The V end was cut by 4 bases, the J end by 4 bases, with 16 bases between. The CDR3 consists of 16 residues. Germline assignment: CDR1 SEHNR and CDR2 FQNEAQ (reference sequence). As DNA, the CDR3 is TGTGCCAGCAGCTCCGGACACTTGGGGTCCACCGGGGAGCTGTTTTTT. This gives the protein CASSSGHLGSTGELFF.

J is TRBJ2-2 and V is TRBV6-5; the match to TRBD1 covers 8 bases. Germline V CDR1 and CDR2: MNHEY, SVGAGI. There are 15 residues in the CDR3. V shed 8 bases, J shed 4 bases, and the junction held 9 bases outside the gene matches. The CDR3 DNA is TGTGCCAGCGGACTACAGGGGGGAGTCACCGGGGAGCTGTTTTTT. Its translation is CASGLQGGVTGELFF.

The chain combines TRBV4-1 with TRBJ2-3; 9 bases are a match to TRBD2. Per germline, CDR1 MGHRA and CDR2 YSYEKL. Trimming at V came to 4 bases and at J to 1 base, leaving 3 bases not matched to a gene. CDR3 length: 15 amino acids. CDR3 nucleotide sequence: TGCGCCAGCAGCCCACGACTAGCGGGCACAGATACGCAGTATTTT. This translates into CASSPRLAGTDTQYF.

The chain has TRBV5-1 and TRBJ2-7; D not certain. Germline values: CDR1 SGHRS, CDR2 YFSETQ. V shed 0 bases and J shed 3 bases, with 10 bases lying between them. This CDR3 is 14 amino acids long. The CDR3 spells CASSLAAVYYEQYF. CDR3 sequence (DNA): TGCGCCAGCAGCTTGGCTGCAGTATACTACGAGCAGTACTTC. The whole variable domain, filled in from reference TRBV5-1 and TRBJ2-7, reads KAGVTQTPRYLIKTRGQQVTLSCSPISGHRSVSWYQQTPGQGLQFLFEYFSETQRNKGNFPGRFSGRQFSNSRSEMNVSTLELGDSALYLCASSLAAVYYEQYFGPGTRLTVT.

This chain uses TRBV6-5 with TRBJ2-7; no clear D gene. V was pared by 7 bases and J by 3 bases, with 13 bases between. Germline values: CDR1 MNHEY, CDR2 SVGAGI. This CDR3 is built from 13 residues. The CDR3 loop is CASTSPKHYEQYF. CDR3 nucleotides: TGTGCCAGCACAAGTCCAAAACACTACGAGCAGTACTTC.

The rearrangement links TRBV18 to TRBJ1-1, with D hard to call. Trimming removed 4 bases from V and 5 bases from J, with 11 bases in between. Germline V gene lookup returns CDR1 KGHSH and CDR2 LQKENI. The CDR3 runs to 13 residues. The chain's CDR3 is CASSLEGTTEAFF. Written as DNA, the CDR3 is TGTGCCAGCTCACTAGAGGGTACTACTGAAGCTTTCTTT.

The J gene is TRBJ1-5, the V gene TRBV6-2 or TRBV6-3; D ambiguous. V lost 3 bases and J lost 1, with 4 bases in between. Germline-derived CDR1 and CDR2 are MNHEY and SVGEGT. The CDR3 is made up of 13 amino acids. The CDR3 nucleotides are TGTGCCAGCAGTTATCAGAGCAATCAGCCCCAGCATTTT. As protein: CASSYQSNQPQHF.

This clone came up once. The chain carries TRBV28 and TRBJ2-2; D is ambiguous. This CDR3 region has 13 residues. Deletions cut 5 bases from V and 1 base from J, with 5 bases between. Looked up from germline, CDR1 is MDHEN and CDR2 is SYDVKM. The DNA for the CDR3 is TGTGCCAGCAGTCAAATGAACACCGGGGAGCTGTTTTTT. It codes for CASSQMNTGELFF. Together with reference TRBV28 and TRBJ2-2, the CDR3 gives the full variable domain: DVKVTQSSRYLVKRTGEKVFLECVQDMDHENMFWYRQDPGLGLRLIYFSYDVKMKEKGDIPEGYSVSREKKERFSLILESASTNQTSMYLCASSQMNTGELFFGEGSRLTVL.

The genes are TRBV20-1 and TRBJ1-5; TRBD1 matches at 7 bases. CDR1 and CDR2 from the germline V gene are DFQATT and SNEGSKA (reference sequence). The CDR3 sequence is 13 residues long. Trimming at V came to 3 bases and at J to 6 bases, leaving 5 bases not matched to a gene. The CDR3 DNA is TGCAGTGCTAGTCGGCAGGGGGGTCAGCCCCAGCATTTT. Its protein product is CSASRQGGQPQHF.

The V call is TRBV10-3, the J call TRBJ1-3, with 9 bases matching TRBD1. Germline CDR1 is ENHRY and CDR2 is SYGVKD. The CDR3 extends over 17 amino acids. V gave up 2 bases and J gave up 4 bases; unmatched junction bases: 9. The CDR3 loop reads CAISETRTGDNGNTIYF. The CDR3 region has the DNA TGTGCCATCAGTGAGACTAGGACAGGGGATAACGGAAACACCATATATTTT.

The chain links TRBV7-2 to TRBJ1-2; D call uncertain. CDR1 and CDR2 from the germline V gene are SGHTA and FQGNSA. The CDR3 runs to 14 residues. V shed 3 bases and J shed 0 bases, with 8 bases lying between them. Here the CDR3 reads CASSFGLPNYGYTF. The CDR3 DNA reads as TGTGCCAGCAGCTTCGGGTTACCTAACTATGGCTACACCTTC.

V and J are TRBV15 and TRBJ2-7, with TRBD1 matching 7 bases. Germline-derived CDR1 and CDR2 are LNHNV and YYDKDF (reference sequence). The CDR3 runs 14 residues. Germline trimming cut 0 bases from V and 3 bases from J; bases unmatched to any gene: 2. CDR3 in amino acids: CATSREGGSYEQYF. Here the CDR3 DNA reads TGTGCCACCAGCAGAGAAGGGGGCAGCTACGAGCAGTACTTC.

V is TRBV30 and J is TRBJ1-6, with 10 bases matching TRBD1. CDR3 size: 14 residues. The V gene end was trimmed by 2 bases and the J gene end by 9 bases; junction bases not matched to a gene: 4. CDR1 is GTSNPN, CDR2 SVGIG, per germline (reference sequence). CDR3 sequence: CAWSRQGAGSPLHF. In DNA, the CDR3 is TGTGCCTGGAGTCGACAGGGGGCGGGTTCACCCCTCCACTTT.

V and J are TRBV29-1 and TRBJ2-2, with D possibly TRBD1 on 5 matching bases. Trimming removed 2 bases at V and 6 bases at J, with 10 bases between. CDR3 length: 13 amino acids. In germline, CDR1 is SQVTM, CDR2 ANQGSEA. The CDR3 nucleotides read TGCAGCGTTGAATCTGGGGCGGCCGGGGAGCTGTTTTTT. It codes for CSVESGAAGELFF.

The chain has TRBV9 and TRBJ2-3; possible D gene TRBD2, 5 bases. The germline V gene has CDR1 SGDLS and CDR2 YYNGEE. Trimming stripped 2 bases from V and 8 bases from J, with 12 bases between. This CDR3 comprises 13 residues. CDR3 sequence (DNA): TGTGCCAGCAGCGTGGTTTCTGCGGGTACGCAGTATTTT. Its translation is CASSVVSAGTQYF.

The rearrangement links TRBV5-1 to TRBJ1-3; 10 nucleotides line up with TRBD1. There are 17 residues in the CDR3. The ends lost 4 bases at V and 4 bases at J; junction bases unmatched: 11. Looked up from germline, CDR1 is SGHRS and CDR2 is YFSETQ. CDR3 residues: CASSTPGQGIGGNTIYF. CDR3 coding DNA: TGCGCCAGCAGCACACCGGGACAGGGGATTGGAGGAAACACCATATATTTT.

This clone was counted once. The chain has TRBV7-9 and TRBJ1-6; D is possibly TRBD1 (6 bases). Germline V gene sequence: CDR1 SEHNR, CDR2 FQNEAQ (reference sequence). V dropped 2 bases and J dropped 10 bases, with 12 bases sitting between them. The CDR3 runs to 14 residues. CDR3: CASSLSTGSSPLHF. The CDR3 region has the DNA TGTGCCAGCAGCTTAAGTACAGGGAGCTCACCCCTCCACTTT.